Each of the 13 T cell receptor beta chains below was sequenced from the same sample in a study of cytomegalovirus exposure and HLA in healthy donors. The study ran its PCR with 60 Vbeta and 13 Jbeta primers. Only in-frame clones appear in the TCRdb table, and some are missing; sequencing was by immunoSEQ multiplex PCR. The profile covers some 190,000 clones, with more than 60% appearing a single time and approximately 1.3% taken by the ten largest. Sequencing was performed on PBMCs. These receptors came from a young man in good health and CMV-seronegative.

The chain is built from TRBV11-2 and TRBJ2-7, with 8 bases fitting TRBD2. The CDR3 totals 14 residues. V dropped 5 bases and J dropped 2; count of bases not matched to a gene: 5. Germline CDR1 and CDR2: SGHAT and FQNNGV. The CDR3 DNA follows: TGTGCCAGCAGCGTAGCGGGGTCTGCCTACGAGCAGTACTTC. Its translation is CASSVAGSAYEQYF.

The chain couples TRBV5-1 to TRBJ2-2; D unclear. The length of the CDR3 is 15 residues. Germline V lookup: CDR1 SGHRS, CDR2 YFSETQ. Trimming took 3 bases from V and 5 from J, leaving 14 bases between them. The CDR3 bases are TGCGCCAGCAGCTCCATCCTGACTGGTACCGGGGAGCTGTTTTTT. It codes for CASSSILTGTGELFF. The full variable domain, with the rest looked up from reference TRBV5-1 and TRBJ2-2, is KAGVTQTPRYLIKTRGQQVTLSCSPISGHRSVSWYQQTPGQGLQFLFEYFSETQRNKGNFPGRFSGRQFSNSRSEMNVSTLELGDSALYLCASSSILTGTGELFFGEGSRLTVL.

This clone was observed a few times. The chain is built from TRBV5-8 and TRBJ1-1, with D possibly matching TRBD1 (5 bases). Germline V gene data show CDR1 as SGHTS and CDR2 as YDEGEE. The V gene lost 3 bases and the J gene lost 2 bases, with 8 bases spanning the gap. The CDR3 is made up of 13 amino acids. The CDR3 DNA follows: TGTGCCAGCAGCTGGGGCTCAAACACTGAAGCTTTCTTT. It yields the protein CASSWGSNTEAFF. Combining the CDR3 with reference TRBV5-8 and TRBJ1-1 gives the whole variable domain EAGVTQSPTHLIKTRGQQATLRCSPISGHTSVYWYQQALGLGLQFLLWYDEGEERNRGNFPPRFSGRQFPNYSSELNVNALELEDSALYLCASSWGSNTEAFFGQGTRLTVV.

This sequence joins TRBV29-1 and TRBJ2-7; a weak D match, TRBD2 (5 bases). Trimming cost V 3 bases and J 2 bases, with 8 bases left between them. The CDR3 is made up of 12 amino acids. The germline V gene encodes CDR1 SQVTM and CDR2 ANQGSEA. CDR3 DNA: TGCAGCGTTGATACGGGGACCTACGAGCAGTACTTC. Translated: CSVDTGTYEQYF.

CDR3 in amino acids: CASSPEGWEGIGTSGGANEQFF. CDR3 nucleotides: TGCGCCAGCAGCCCAGAGGGTTGGGAAGGGATCGGTACTAGCGGGGGGGCGAATGAGCAGTTCTTC. The rearrangement uses TRBV4-1 and TRBJ2-1; 13 positions match TRBD2. The germline gives CDR1 MGHRA, CDR2 YSYEKL. Trimming at V came to 4 bases and at J to 7 bases, leaving 25 bases not matched to a gene. The CDR3 has 22 amino acids.

The chain couples TRBV5-6 to TRBJ2-3; D unclear. V lost 2 bases, J lost 2 bases, and 6 bases lay in between. Germline V gene data show CDR1 as SGHDT and CDR2 as YYEEEE. The CDR3 extends over 13 amino acids. The CDR3 nucleotides read TGTGCCAGCAGCTTCGAGGACACAGATACGCAGTATTTT. This codes for CASSFEDTDTQYF. The full variable domain, its missing parts supplied by reference TRBV5-6 and TRBJ2-3, is DAGVTQSPTHLIKTRGQQVTLRCSPKSGHDTVSWYQQALGQGPQFIFQYYEEEERQRGNFPDRFSGHQFPNYSSELNVNALLLGDSALYLCASSFEDTDTQYFGPGTRLTVL.

Concerning this clone itself: Other DNA sequences in this sample translate to the same CDR3. The chain couples TRBV6-5 to TRBJ1-6; 8 bases fit TRBD1. The germline CDR1 and CDR2 sequences are MNHEY and SVGAGI. The V gene end was trimmed by 5 bases and the J gene end by 4 bases; junction bases not matched to a gene: 1. The CDR3 spans 14 residues. CDR3: CASSRTGYNSPLHF. The DNA of the CDR3 is TGTGCCAGCAGTCGGACAGGGTATAATTCACCCCTCCACTTT.

This clone has more than one count but fewer than ten. V gene TRBV6-1 combines with J gene TRBJ2-7, with 8 bases aligning to TRBD2. The CDR3 has 14 residues. Germline trimming cut 8 bases from V and 3 bases from J; bases unmatched to any gene: 9. Germline lookup yields CDR1 MNHNS and CDR2 SASEGT. The CDR3 sequence: CASGRVAGFYEQYF. The CDR3 coding sequence is TGTGCCAGCGGAAGGGTAGCGGGATTCTACGAGCAGTACTTC.

The CDR3 region has the DNA TGTGCTAGTGGTTTGTGGGGGGACAGGGGTCAGCCCCAGCATTTT. Protein sequence: CASGLWGDRGQPQHF. The rearrangement links TRBV12-5 to TRBJ1-5; 10 nucleotides align to TRBD1. CDR1 and CDR2 (germline): LGHNT, FRNRAP. The junction had 4 bases not matched to a gene; V was cut back by 2 bases and J by 6 bases. This CDR3 is 15 amino acids long.

The sample holds a few counts of this clone. The chain carries TRBV11-2 and TRBJ2-7; 9 bases line up with TRBD1. The CDR3 has 19 amino acids. V lost 5 bases and J lost 2; bases outside the gene matches: 19. CDR1 is SGHAT and CDR2 is FQNNGV in the germline V gene. This chain's CDR3 is CASSQPEPTWTGVTYEQYF. CDR3 nucleotides: TGTGCCAGCAGCCAACCGGAGCCCACTTGGACAGGGGTGACCTACGAGCAGTACTTC. The whole variable domain, remainder taken from reference TRBV11-2 and TRBJ2-7, is EAGVAQSPRYKIIEKRQSVAFWCNPISGHATLYWYQQILGQGPKLLIQFQNNGVVDDSQLPKDRFSAERLKGVDSTLKIQPAKLEDSAVYLCASSQPEPTWTGVTYEQYFGPGTRLTVT.

J is TRBJ2-7 and V is TRBV5-1, with 8 bases lining up with TRBD1. V lost 4 bases and J lost 3; bases outside the gene matches: 9. CDR1 is SGHRS and CDR2 is YFSETQ in the germline V gene. This CDR3 is 15 amino acids long. The CDR3 sequence: CASSPRTGSSYEQYF. Here the CDR3 DNA reads TGCGCCAGCAGCCCCCGGACAGGGAGTAGCTACGAGCAGTACTTC.

This rearrangement joins TRBV4-3 to TRBJ2-3, with D maybe TRBD2 (6 bases). Germline V lookup: CDR1 LGHNA, CDR2 YSLEER. The V end was cut by 0 bases, the J end by 4 bases, with 20 bases between. This CDR3 is 18 amino acids long. CDR3: CASSQEAPERGGPDTQYF. Here the CDR3 DNA reads TGCGCCAGCAGCCAAGAAGCCCCCGAACGAGGAGGGCCAGATACGCAGTATTTT.

The chain carries TRBV19 and TRBJ2-7, with 7 bases lining up with TRBD1. With V trimmed by 5 bases and J by 3 bases, 16 bases remained unmatched. From germline, CDR1 is LNHDA and CDR2 SQIVND (reference sequence). The CDR3 is 17 residues long. The CDR3 spells CASSVIPTGTAVYEQYF. The CDR3 region has the DNA TGTGCCAGTAGTGTAATCCCAACCGGGACAGCGGTCTACGAGCAGTACTTC.